This T cell receptor beta chain was identified in a study of glioma-infiltrating T cells after dendritic cell vaccination. V dropped 3 bases and J dropped 12 bases, with 11 bases sitting between them. The CDR3 is 12 residues long. Per the germline V gene, CDR1 is MDHEN and CDR2 is SYDVKM. Method: immunoSEQ multiplex PCR; TCRdb's copy keeps in-frame clones and lacks some. The data contain about 82,000 clones, 85% to 90% of them seen just once; the ten biggest clones take up 3% to 4%. This chain uses TRBV28 with TRBJ2-2; maybe TRBD1 (5 bases). The sample here was blood, taken before dendritic cell vaccination. The TCR was taken from a human donor with glioblastoma. The chain's CDR3 is CASSFGATKLFF. In DNA, the CDR3 is TGTGCCAGCAGTTTTGGGGCGACGAAGCTGTTTTTT.